The source of this TCR beta chain is a study of OX40 agonist ivuxolimab in advanced cancers. Points from the study as a whole: At 0.1 to 3.0 mg/kg, clonal expansion of CD4+ and CD8+ blood T cells had occurred by week 6. There were, on average, more expanded clones in CD8+ T cells than in CD4+.

TCRdb's copy holds only in-frame clones and misses some; the assay was immunoSEQ multiplex PCR. Of 40,000 to 50,000 clones in the sample, around nine tenths were seen once. A remark on this clone: The antigen is undetermined.

Germline loops: CDR1 SGHNT, CDR2 YYREEE (reference sequence). J lost 4 bases, V lost 0 bases, and 13 bases had no gene match. This CDR3 contains 17 residues. No patient had autoimmune disease or received systemic immunosuppression. This chain links TRBV5-4 with TRBJ2-7, with 7 bases aligning to TRBD1. The clonotype originates from an adult with an advanced solid tumor such as melanoma, head and neck, liver or kidney cancer. The sequences come from CD4+ or CD8+ T cells sorted from blood, collected in a trial of the OX40 agonist ivuxolimab. CDR3 sequence: CASSLGRFGTEPYEQYF. The CDR3 coding sequence is TGTGCCAGCAGCTTGGGGAGGTTCGGGACAGAGCCTTACGAGCAGTACTTC.